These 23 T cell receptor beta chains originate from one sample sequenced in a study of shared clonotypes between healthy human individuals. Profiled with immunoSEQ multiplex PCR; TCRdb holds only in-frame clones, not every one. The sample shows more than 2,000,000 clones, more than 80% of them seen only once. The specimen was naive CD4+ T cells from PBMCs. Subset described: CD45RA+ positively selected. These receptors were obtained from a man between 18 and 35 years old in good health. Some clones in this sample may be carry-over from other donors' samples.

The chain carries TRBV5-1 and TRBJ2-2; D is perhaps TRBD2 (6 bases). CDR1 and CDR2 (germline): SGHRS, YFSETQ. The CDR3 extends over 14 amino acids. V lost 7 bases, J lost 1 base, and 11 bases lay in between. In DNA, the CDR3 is TGCGCCAGCGCCGGGACTTTGAACACCGGGGAGCTGTTTTTT. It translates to CASAGTLNTGELFF.

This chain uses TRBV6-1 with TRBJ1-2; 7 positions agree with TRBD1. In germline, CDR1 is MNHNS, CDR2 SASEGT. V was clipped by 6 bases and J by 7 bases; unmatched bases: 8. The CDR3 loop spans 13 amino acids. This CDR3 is CASRPTGAVGYTF. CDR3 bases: TGTGCCAGCAGGCCCACAGGGGCGGTTGGCTACACCTTC.

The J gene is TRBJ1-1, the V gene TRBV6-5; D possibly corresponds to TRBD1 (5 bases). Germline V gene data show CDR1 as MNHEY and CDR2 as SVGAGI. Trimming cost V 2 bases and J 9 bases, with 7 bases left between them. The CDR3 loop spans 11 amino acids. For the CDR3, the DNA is TGTGCCAGCAGTTACAAGGGGCAAGCTTTCTTT. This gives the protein CASSYKGQAFF.

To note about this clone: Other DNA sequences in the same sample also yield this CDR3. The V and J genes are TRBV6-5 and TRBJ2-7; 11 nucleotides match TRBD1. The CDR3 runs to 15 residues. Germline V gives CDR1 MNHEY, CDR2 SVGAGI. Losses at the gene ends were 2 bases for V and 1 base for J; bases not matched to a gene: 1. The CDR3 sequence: CASSYRDRGSYEQYF. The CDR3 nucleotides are TGTGCCAGCAGTTACAGGGACAGGGGGTCCTACGAGCAGTACTTC.

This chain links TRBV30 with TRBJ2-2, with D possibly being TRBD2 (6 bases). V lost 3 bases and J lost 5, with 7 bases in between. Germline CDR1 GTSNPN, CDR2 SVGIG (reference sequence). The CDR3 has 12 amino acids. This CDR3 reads CAWREGTGELFF. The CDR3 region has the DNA TGTGCCTGGAGGGAGGGGACCGGGGAGCTGTTTTTT.

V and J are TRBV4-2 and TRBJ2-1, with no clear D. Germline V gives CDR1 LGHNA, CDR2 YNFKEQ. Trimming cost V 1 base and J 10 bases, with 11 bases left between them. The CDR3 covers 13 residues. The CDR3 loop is CASSQVFQSEQFF. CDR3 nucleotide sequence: TGTGCCAGCAGCCAAGTTTTTCAAAGCGAGCAGTTCTTC.

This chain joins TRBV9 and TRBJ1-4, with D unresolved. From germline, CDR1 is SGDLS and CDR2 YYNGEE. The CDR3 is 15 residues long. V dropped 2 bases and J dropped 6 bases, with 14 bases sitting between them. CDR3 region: CASSVSPARDEKLFF. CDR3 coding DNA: TGTGCCAGCAGCGTCTCGCCAGCGAGGGATGAAAAACTGTTTTTT.

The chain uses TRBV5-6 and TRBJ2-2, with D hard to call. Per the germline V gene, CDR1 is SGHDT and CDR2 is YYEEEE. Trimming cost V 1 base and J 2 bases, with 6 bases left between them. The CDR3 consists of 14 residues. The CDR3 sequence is CASSLRPNTGELFF. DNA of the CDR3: TGTGCCAGCAGCTTGCGACCCAACACCGGGGAGCTGTTTTTT.

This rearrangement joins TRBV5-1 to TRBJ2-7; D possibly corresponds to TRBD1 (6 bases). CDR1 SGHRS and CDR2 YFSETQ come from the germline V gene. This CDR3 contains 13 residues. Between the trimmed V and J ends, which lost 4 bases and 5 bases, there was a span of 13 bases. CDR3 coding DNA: TGCGCCAGCAGCGAGGGACACCCCAACGAGCAGTACTTC. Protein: CASSEGHPNEQYF.

CDR3: CASSLLPGGQPQHF. The CDR3 DNA sequence: TGTGCCAGCAGTTTATTACCAGGGGGTCAGCCCCAGCATTTT. This rearrangement joins TRBV27 to TRBJ1-5; 7 bases are shared with TRBD1. Germline CDR1 MNHEY, CDR2 SMNVEV (reference sequence). This CDR3 comprises 14 residues. J lost 6 bases, V lost 1 base, and 3 bases had no gene match.

CDR3 region: CASNPGYEQYF. DNA of the CDR3: TGTGCCAGCAATCCGGGATACGAGCAGTACTTC. The chain is built from TRBV6-5 and TRBJ2-7; possible D gene TRBD2, 5 bases. Trimming pared 7 bases from V and 4 bases from J, leaving 8 bases between. CDR3 length: 11 amino acids. CDR1 and CDR2 (germline): MNHEY, SVGAGI.

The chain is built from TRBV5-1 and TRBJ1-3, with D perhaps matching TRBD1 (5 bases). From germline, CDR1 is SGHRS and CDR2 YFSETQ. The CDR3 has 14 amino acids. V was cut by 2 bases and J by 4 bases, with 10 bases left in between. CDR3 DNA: TGCGCCAGCAGCTTAACGGGACTGGGAAACACCATATATTTT. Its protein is CASSLTGLGNTIYF.

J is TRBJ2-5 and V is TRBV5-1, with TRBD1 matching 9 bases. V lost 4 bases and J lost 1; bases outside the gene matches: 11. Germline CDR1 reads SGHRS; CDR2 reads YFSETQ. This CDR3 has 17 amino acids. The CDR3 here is CASSPSGTGISQETQYF. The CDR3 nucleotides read TGCGCCAGCAGCCCGTCGGGGACAGGGATCTCCCAAGAGACCCAGTACTTC.

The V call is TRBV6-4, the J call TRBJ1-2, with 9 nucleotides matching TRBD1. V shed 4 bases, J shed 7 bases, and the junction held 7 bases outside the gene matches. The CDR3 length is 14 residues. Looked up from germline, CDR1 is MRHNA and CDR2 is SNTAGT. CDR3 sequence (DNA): TGTGCCAGCAGTGCACAGGGGGCTAGCGGTGGCTACACCTTC. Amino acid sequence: CASSAQGASGGYTF.

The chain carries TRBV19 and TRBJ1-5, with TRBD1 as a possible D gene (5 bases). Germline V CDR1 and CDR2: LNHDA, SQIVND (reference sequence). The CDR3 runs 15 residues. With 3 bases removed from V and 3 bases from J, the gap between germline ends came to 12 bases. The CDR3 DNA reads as TGTGCCAGTAGTATGACCGGGGGTGCCAATCAGCCCCAGCATTTT. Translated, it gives CASSMTGGANQPQHF.

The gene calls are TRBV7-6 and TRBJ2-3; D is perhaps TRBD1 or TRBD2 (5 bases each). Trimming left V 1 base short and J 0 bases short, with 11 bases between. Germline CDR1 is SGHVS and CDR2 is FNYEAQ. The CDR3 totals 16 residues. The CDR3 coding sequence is TGTGCCAGCAGCTTAGTTCTGGGGGATAGCACAGATACGCAGTATTTT. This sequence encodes CASSLVLGDSTDTQYF.

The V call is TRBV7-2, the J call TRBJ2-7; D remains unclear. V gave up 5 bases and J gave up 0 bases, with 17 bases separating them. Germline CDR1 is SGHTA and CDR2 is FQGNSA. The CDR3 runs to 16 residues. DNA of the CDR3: TGTGCCAGCAGCCTAACCGGCACTTCGAGCTCCTACGAGCAGTACTTC. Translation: CASSLTGTSSSYEQYF.

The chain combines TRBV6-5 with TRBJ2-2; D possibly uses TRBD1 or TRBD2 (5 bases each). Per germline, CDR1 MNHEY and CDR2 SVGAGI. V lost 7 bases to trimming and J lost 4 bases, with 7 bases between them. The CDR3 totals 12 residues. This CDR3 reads CASKGSTGELFF. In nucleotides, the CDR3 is TGTGCCAGCAAGGGGAGCACCGGGGAGCTGTTTTTT.

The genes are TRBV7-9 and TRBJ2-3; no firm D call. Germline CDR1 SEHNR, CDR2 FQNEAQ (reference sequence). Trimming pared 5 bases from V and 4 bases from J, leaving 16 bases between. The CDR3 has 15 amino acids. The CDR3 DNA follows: TGTGCCAGCAGCCAAGCGACGGGCTTGTCAGATACGCAGTATTTT. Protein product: CASSQATGLSDTQYF.

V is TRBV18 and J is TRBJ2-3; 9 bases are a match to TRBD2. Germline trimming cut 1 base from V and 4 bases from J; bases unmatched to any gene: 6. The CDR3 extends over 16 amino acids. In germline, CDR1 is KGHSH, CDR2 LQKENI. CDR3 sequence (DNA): TGTGCCAGCTCACCACTGAGCGGGAGGAGCCCAGATACGCAGTATTTT. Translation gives CASSPLSGRSPDTQYF.

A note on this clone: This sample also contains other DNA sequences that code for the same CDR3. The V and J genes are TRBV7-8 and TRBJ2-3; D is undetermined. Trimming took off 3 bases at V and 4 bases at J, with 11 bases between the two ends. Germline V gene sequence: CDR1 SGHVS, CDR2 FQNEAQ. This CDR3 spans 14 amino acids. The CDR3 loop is CASSFSGLADTQYF. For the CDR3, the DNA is TGTGCCAGCAGCTTTTCCGGCCTGGCAGATACGCAGTATTTT.

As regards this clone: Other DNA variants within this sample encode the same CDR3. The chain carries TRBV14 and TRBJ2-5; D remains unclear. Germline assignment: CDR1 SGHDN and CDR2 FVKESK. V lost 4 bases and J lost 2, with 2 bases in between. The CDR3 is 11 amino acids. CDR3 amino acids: CASSLQETQYF. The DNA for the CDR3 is TGTGCCAGCAGCCTACAAGAGACCCAGTACTTC.

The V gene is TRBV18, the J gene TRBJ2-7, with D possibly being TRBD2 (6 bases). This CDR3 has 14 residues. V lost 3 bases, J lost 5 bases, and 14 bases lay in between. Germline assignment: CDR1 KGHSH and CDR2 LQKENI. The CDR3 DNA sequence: TGTGCCAGCTCACCCAGGGAAGGAGGGCACGAGCAGTACTTC. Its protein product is CASSPREGGHEQYF. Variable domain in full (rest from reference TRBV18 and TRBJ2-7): NAGVMQNPRHLVRRRGQEARLRCSPMKGHSHVYWYRQLPEEGLKFMVYLQKENIIDESGMPKERFSAEFPKEGPSILRIQQVVRGDSAAYFCASSPREGGHEQYFGPGTRLTVT.